This passage covers 31 T cell receptor beta chains from one sample sequenced in a study of CD8 T cells in Susac syndrome. A quantity of about 0.45 to 1 ug RNA underwent reverse transcription using random hexamers. Each CDR3 protein gets one entry after TCRdb re-called the immunoSEQ multiplex PCR reads with MiXCR. The table lists hundreds of thousands of distinct CDR3 sequences, 95% of them singletons. The sequenced sample consisted of CD4+ T cells from PBMCs. Receptor source: a human donor with multiple sclerosis.

This chain links TRBV27 with TRBJ1-2, with a possible D match to TRBD1 (5 bases). CDR1 and CDR2 from the germline V gene are MNHEY and SMNVEV (reference sequence). This CDR3 has 14 residues. With 3 bases removed from V and 7 bases from J, the gap between germline ends came to 15 bases. In DNA form, the CDR3 reads TGTGCCAGCAGTTTTGTAGGCAGGGATACTGGCTACACCTTC. Its translation is CASSFVGRDTGYTF.

The chain combines TRBV7-9 with TRBJ2-1, with D possibly TRBD1 on 5 matching bases. The CDR3 is made up of 14 amino acids. The V end was cut by 5 bases, the J end by 3 bases, with 11 bases between. CDR1 SEHNR and CDR2 FQNEAQ come from the germline V gene (reference sequence). The CDR3 DNA is TGTGCCAGCAGCCTCGAAGGGGTCTACAATGAGCAGTTCTTC. Amino acid sequence: CASSLEGVYNEQFF.

The chain joins TRBV18 to TRBJ2-1, with a weak D call TRBD1 (6 bases). Germline V gene lookup returns CDR1 KGHSH and CDR2 LQKENI. V lost 0 bases and J 9 bases, leaving 21 bases between the germline ends. CDR3 length: 17 residues. CDR3: CASSPPGSRRDNPEQFF. In DNA, the CDR3 is TGTGCCAGCTCACCACCGGGCAGTAGAAGGGACAATCCTGAGCAGTTCTTC.

This clonotype was seen only once. The chain employs TRBV6-1 and TRBJ2-1; 11 nucleotides line up with TRBD2. V dropped 6 bases and J dropped 0; count of bases not matched to a gene: 7. The CDR3 sequence is 17 residues long. Looked up from germline, CDR1 is MNHNS and CDR2 is SASEGT. In nucleotides, the CDR3 is TGTGCCAGCAGAAATAGCGGGAGGGCTTACTCCTACAATGAGCAGTTCTTC. Amino acids: CASRNSGRAYSYNEQFF.

The chain has TRBV3-1 and TRBJ2-1; D is perhaps TRBD2 (5 bases). The CDR3 has 14 residues. Germline CDR1 is LGHDT and CDR2 is YNNKEL (reference sequence). Between the trimmed V and J ends, which lost 1 base and 9 bases, there was a span of 13 bases. The CDR3 region is CASSQGATRGEQFF. CDR3 in DNA: TGTGCCAGCAGCCAAGGAGCTACTAGAGGTGAGCAGTTCTTC.

V and J are TRBV5-1 and TRBJ1-5, with 10 bases that match TRBD1. Germline CDR1 SGHRS, CDR2 YFSETQ. J lost 7 bases, V lost 4 bases, and 8 bases had no gene match. The CDR3 sequence is 15 residues long. The CDR3 here is CASSADRGPGQPQHF. As DNA, the CDR3 is TGCGCCAGCAGCGCAGACAGGGGGCCTGGGCAGCCCCAGCATTTT.

The chain couples TRBV27 to TRBJ2-4; 7 positions agree with TRBD1. The J segment lost 13 bases and the V segment lost 3 bases, leaving 9 bases of the junction unmatched. Germline loops: CDR1 MNHEY, CDR2 SMNVEV (reference sequence). This CDR3 has 13 amino acids. CDR3 protein: CASSFRGQGRQYF. Here the CDR3 DNA reads TGTGCCAGCAGTTTTAGGGGGCAGGGACGGCAGTACTTC.

This rearrangement joins TRBV12-3 or TRBV12-4 to TRBJ2-7; 13 bases align to TRBD2. Trimming cost V 3 bases and J 1 base; bases outside gene matches: 9. This CDR3 spans 18 amino acids. For the CDR3, the DNA is TGTGCCAGCAGTTTCCGGACTAGCGGGAGATCAGAATCCTACGAGCAGTACTTC. Protein: CASSFRTSGRSESYEQYF.

The rearrangement joins TRBV6-5 to TRBJ2-5; maybe TRBD2 (5 bases). Germline V lookup: CDR1 MNHEY, CDR2 SVGAGI. CDR3 size: 11 residues. Here the CDR3 DNA reads TGTGCGACGTCGACGGGGGAGACCCAGTACTTC. Translated, it gives CATSTGETQYF.

The chain carries TRBV30 and TRBJ1-1; maybe TRBD1 (5 bases). V gave up 4 bases and J gave up 1 base, with 13 bases separating them. The CDR3 loop spans 14 amino acids. CDR1 is GTSNPN and CDR2 is SVGIG in the germline V gene (reference sequence). CDR3: CAWMGGRWNTEAFF. The CDR3, as DNA: TGTGCCTGGATGGGGGGAAGATGGAACACTGAAGCTTTCTTT. The entire variable domain, with the rest obtained from reference TRBV30 and TRBJ1-1, is as follows: SQTIHQWPATLVQPVGSPLSLECTVEGTSNPNLYWYRQAAGRGLQLLFYSVGIGQISSEVPQNLSASRPQDRQFILSSKKLLLSDSGFYLCAWMGGRWNTEAFFGQGTRLTVV.

This rearrangement joins TRBV6-5 to TRBJ2-1, with D unclear. Germline CDR1 reads MNHEY; CDR2 reads SVGAGI. Trimming removed 6 bases from V and 7 bases from J, with 16 bases in between. This CDR3 region has 14 residues. CDR3 sequence reads: CASSPSFAQNEQFF. DNA for the CDR3: TGTGCCAGCAGCCCCTCCTTCGCGCAAAATGAGCAGTTCTTC.

V is TRBV19 and J is TRBJ2-2, with D possibly being TRBD1 or TRBD2 (5 bases each). CDR3 length equals 11 residues. Looked up from germline, CDR1 is LNHDA and CDR2 is SQIVND (reference sequence). Trimming stripped 7 bases from V and 7 bases from J, with 7 bases between. The CDR3 region has the DNA TGTGCCAGTATGGGGGTCGGGGAGCTGTTTTTT. Amino acids: CASMGVGELFF.

The V call is TRBV4-1, the J call TRBJ1-2; D is uncertain. Looked up from germline, CDR1 is MGHRA and CDR2 is YSYEKL. With 1 base removed from V and 3 bases from J, the gap between germline ends came to 12 bases. The CDR3 covers 15 residues. CDR3 sequence: CASSQVEGYDYGYTF. The CDR3 DNA follows: TGCGCCAGCAGCCAAGTGGAGGGTTACGACTATGGCTACACCTTC.

J is TRBJ2-3 and V is TRBV12-3 or TRBV12-4, with unresolved D. The CDR3 covers 14 residues. V was shortened by 6 bases and J by 0 bases, with 10 bases between the two germline ends. The CDR3: CASRPLWSTDTQYF. DNA for the CDR3: TGTGCCAGCAGACCACTATGGAGCACAGATACGCAGTATTTT.

The V and J genes are TRBV5-1 and TRBJ2-2; TRBD2 matches 7 bases. The V and J ends lost 4 bases and 0 bases, in that order; junction bases with no gene match: 3. This CDR3 comprises 15 residues. Per germline, CDR1 SGHRS and CDR2 YFSETQ. The CDR3 bases are TGCGCCAGCAGCGGCACTAGCGCGAACACCGGGGAGCTGTTTTTT. As protein: CASSGTSANTGELFF.

The CDR3 coding sequence is TGTGCCAGCCGCCGGGACAGGGGGCTTTATGAGCAGTTCTTC. Amino acid sequence: CASRRDRGLYEQFF. The J gene is TRBJ2-1, the V gene TRBV28; 12 bases fit TRBD1. The germline gives CDR1 MDHEN, CDR2 SYDVKM. The V segment lost 8 bases and the J segment 8 bases; nucleotides outside the gene matches: 7. The CDR3 sequence is 14 residues long.

This chain links TRBV30 with TRBJ2-1; D perhaps matches TRBD2 (6 bases). Germline V CDR1 and CDR2: GTSNPN, SVGIG (reference sequence). V was cut by 2 bases and J by 6 bases, with 29 bases left in between. This CDR3 region has 19 residues. Written as DNA, the CDR3 is TGTGCCTGGAGTCAATACTACTCCGGGACTCCCTCTATCCTCAATGAGCAGTTCTTC. This encodes CAWSQYYSGTPSILNEQFF. The complete variable domain, with remaining parts taken from reference TRBV30 and TRBJ2-1, reads SQTIHQWPATLVQPVGSPLSLECTVEGTSNPNLYWYRQAAGRGLQLLFYSVGIGQISSEVPQNLSASRPQDRQFILSSKKLLLSDSGFYLCAWSQYYSGTPSILNEQFFGPGTRLTVL.

The chain has TRBV5-1 and TRBJ2-1; maybe TRBD1 (6 bases). V was clipped by 2 bases and J by 10 bases, with 10 bases between them. Looked up from germline, CDR1 is SGHRS and CDR2 is YFSETQ. The CDR3 is 12 amino acids. CDR3 residues: CASSLPGTEQFF. CDR3 DNA: TGCGCCAGCAGCTTACCCGGGACAGAGCAGTTCTTC. Looking up the rest from reference TRBV5-1 and TRBJ2-1 gives the full variable domain: KAGVTQTPRYLIKTRGQQVTLSCSPISGHRSVSWYQQTPGQGLQFLFEYFSETQRNKGNFPGRFSGRQFSNSRSEMNVSTLELGDSALYLCASSLPGTEQFFGPGTRLTVL.

The chain uses TRBV6-1 and TRBJ1-1, with D perhaps matching TRBD1 (6 bases). V lost 6 bases to trimming and J lost 1 base, with 15 bases between them. Germline V lookup: CDR1 MNHNS, CDR2 SASEGT. CDR3 length: 15 residues. In nucleotides, the CDR3 is TGTGCCAGCAGGATTTCGGGACAACAGAACACTGAAGCTTTCTTT. This translates into CASRISGQQNTEAFF.

The V call is TRBV2, the J call TRBJ1-5, with D tentatively TRBD1 (5 bases). CDR1 SNHLY and CDR2 FYNNEI come from the germline V gene. V lost 4 bases and J 6 bases, leaving 13 bases between the germline ends. This CDR3 is 14 amino acids long. The CDR3 DNA follows: TGTGCCAGCAGTGGTTCGACAGAATCTCAGCCCCAGCATTTT. The encoded protein is CASSGSTESQPQHF.

V gene TRBV5-4 combines with J gene TRBJ2-2; 8 nucleotides align to TRBD1. The V gene end was trimmed by 4 bases and the J gene end by 9 bases; junction bases not matched to a gene: 11. The CDR3 is made up of 15 amino acids. Looked up from germline, CDR1 is SGHNT and CDR2 is YYREEE (reference sequence). In DNA form, the CDR3 reads TGTGCCAGCAGCCCCGGGACAGGTGTACGTTGGGAGCTGTTTTTT. This sequence encodes CASSPGTGVRWELFF.

This clonotype was recorded only once. The chain recombines TRBV7-2 with TRBJ1-2; D gene uncertain. CDR1 SGHTA and CDR2 FQGNSA come from the germline V gene. V lost 5 bases and J 2 bases, leaving 15 bases between the germline ends. The CDR3 loop spans 15 amino acids. In DNA form, the CDR3 reads TGTGCCAGCAGCCTGCGGACGCCCGAGAACTATGGCTACACCTTC. Its translation: CASSLRTPENYGYTF.

The chain couples TRBV18 to TRBJ2-7; D ambiguous. The germline V gene has CDR1 KGHSH and CDR2 LQKENI. Trimming took off 2 bases at V and 5 bases at J, with 10 bases between the two ends. This CDR3 region has 13 residues. The CDR3 sequence: CASSPIGPHEQYF. The CDR3 DNA sequence: TGTGCCAGCTCACCAATAGGCCCCCACGAGCAGTACTTC.

The chain carries TRBV20-1 and TRBJ2-7, with D perhaps TRBD2 (6 bases). V was trimmed by 3 bases and J by 4 bases, leaving 13 bases between them. The CDR3 covers 13 residues. Germline V CDR1 and CDR2: DFQATT, SNEGSKA (reference sequence). The CDR3: CSASSGGVYEQYF. The DNA for the CDR3 is TGCAGTGCTAGTTCGGGCGGGGTGTACGAGCAGTACTTC.

The chain joins TRBV29-1 to TRBJ2-7; a weak D match, TRBD2 (5 bases). Germline assignment: CDR1 SQVTM and CDR2 ANQGSEA. The CDR3 has 12 residues. The V and J ends lost 7 bases and 6 bases respectively, with 16 bases between them. The CDR3 loop reads CSGRGLAGEQYF. The CDR3 DNA sequence: TGCAGCGGACGGGGTCTCGCGGGCGAGCAGTACTTC.

This sequence joins TRBV12-3 or TRBV12-4 and TRBJ2-7; TRBD2 is a possible D gene (6 bases). The CDR3 totals 14 residues. The V end was cut by 5 bases, the J end by 2 bases, with 13 bases between. Written as DNA, the CDR3 is TGTGCCAGCAGTCCCGACGGGACTCCCTACGAGCAGTACTTC. This encodes CASSPDGTPYEQYF.

The V and J genes are TRBV7-2 and TRBJ2-3; 11 bases fit TRBD2. J was trimmed by 9 bases and V by 4 bases; bases with no gene match: 12. CDR3 size: 16 residues. CDR1 is SGHTA and CDR2 is FQGNSA in the germline V gene. The CDR3, as DNA: TGTGCCAGCAGCTCATCTCTAGCGGGAGGTGTAAGGACGCAGTATTTT. This gives the protein CASSSSLAGGVRTQYF.

The CDR3 bases are TGTGCCAGCAGCTTTCGAGGGTCCGATCAGCCCCAGCATTTT. It specifies CASSFRGSDQPQHF. The rearrangement uses TRBV13 and TRBJ1-5; D is uncertain. This CDR3 has 14 residues. Trimming took off 3 bases at V and 5 bases at J, with 11 bases between the two ends. Germline V CDR1 and CDR2: PRHDT, FYEKMQ (reference sequence).

This clonotype was picked up one time. The chain joins TRBV5-6 to TRBJ1-1; TRBD1 matches at 8 bases. V lost 0 bases, J lost 7 bases, and 8 bases stayed unmatched. This CDR3 spans 15 amino acids. Germline V CDR1 and CDR2: SGHDT, YYEEEE. The CDR3 DNA reads as TGTGCCAGCAGCTTGGCAACGGGACAGGTGCATGAAGCTTTCTTT. It codes for CASSLATGQVHEAFF.

The V and J genes are TRBV20-1 and TRBJ1-2, with D unresolved. The CDR3 is 12 amino acids. Germline CDR1 reads DFQATT; CDR2 reads SNEGSKA (reference sequence). The V end was cut by 6 bases, the J end by 7 bases, with 15 bases between. CDR3 sequence reads: CSATTLPGGYTF. In DNA, the CDR3 is TGCAGTGCCACGACACTGCCGGGTGGCTACACCTTC.

This clonotype was observed once. The V and J genes are TRBV29-1 and TRBJ1-1; D unresolved. Per germline, CDR1 SQVTM and CDR2 ANQGSEA. The CDR3 runs to 14 residues. Trimming took 7 bases from V and 1 from J, leaving 16 bases between them. The CDR3 DNA follows: TGCAGCGCTTGCGTCGGCCTGGGGAACACTGAAGCTTTCTTT. Encoded protein: CSACVGLGNTEAFF.